Listed here is a single T cell receptor beta chain. The data stem from a study of blood T cells in healthy people across ages. V dropped 5 bases and J dropped 4 bases, with 14 bases sitting between them. This CDR3 is built from 15 residues. Then a second PCR, running roughly 7 to 11 cycles, was carried out with a sample-barcoded 5' primer and a J-beta primer mix. Every individual sample yielded 2.5 million or more paired-end reads (each containing CDR3). TCRdb re-called the 5' RACE reads through MiXCR, storing one row per CDR3 protein. This sample has about 680,000 distinct CDR3 sequences; 45% to 50% occur once, and the top ten carry 25% to 35%.

Input material: blood. This clonotype was obtained from a woman aged 60-75 years in good health. J is TRBJ2-2 and V is TRBV12-3 or TRBV12-4, with D possibly matching TRBD1 (6 bases). CDR3 in DNA: TGTGCCAGCAGTCCGGACAGAGACCTCACCGGGGAGCTGTTTTTT. This codes for CASSPDRDLTGELFF.